The clone carrying this T cell receptor beta chain has just a few counts. Its antigen is not known. The germline gives CDR1 SGHRS, CDR2 YFSETQ. V gave up 1 base and J gave up 1 base, with 11 bases separating them. This CDR3 comprises 15 residues. This entry is derived from a study of T cells after yellow fever vaccination. Study-wide context: Preparation of the low-cell-number fractions used SMART-Seq v4 Ultra Low Input.

Whole-study results and caveats: CD4 and CD8 compartments shared a small share of clonotypes. Faster peaking, at day 5 versus 15, marked a secondary response that was weaker. Reappearance after the booster was observed for most primary-vaccination clones (about 97% CD4, approximately 90% CD8).

MiXCR, applied by TCRdb to the 5' RACE reads, yields one record per CDR3 protein. There are under 550,000 distinct CDR3 sequences in the sample; 21% occur only once, and around 17% lies in the top ten. This TCR was sampled from a man aged 18-30 years who received the YFV17D yellow fever vaccine. The sample consisted of PBMCs, taken less than 25 days after the first yellow fever vaccination. The genes are TRBV5-1 and TRBJ1-2, with D possibly being TRBD1 (5 bases). CDR3 DNA sequence: TGCGCCAGCAGCTTGCCGACAGATTTTAACTATGGCTACACCTTC. Translating gives CASSLPTDFNYGYTF.